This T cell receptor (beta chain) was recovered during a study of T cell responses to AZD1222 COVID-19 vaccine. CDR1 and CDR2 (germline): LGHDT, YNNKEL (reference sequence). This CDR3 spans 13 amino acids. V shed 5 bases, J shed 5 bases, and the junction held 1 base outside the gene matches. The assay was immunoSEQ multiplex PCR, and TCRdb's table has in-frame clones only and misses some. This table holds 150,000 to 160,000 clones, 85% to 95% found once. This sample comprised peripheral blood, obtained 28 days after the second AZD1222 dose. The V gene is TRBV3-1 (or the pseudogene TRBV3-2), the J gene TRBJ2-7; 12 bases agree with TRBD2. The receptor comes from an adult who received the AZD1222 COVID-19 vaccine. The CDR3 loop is CASSRTSGNEQYF. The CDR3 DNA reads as TGTGCCAGCAGCAGGACTAGCGGGAACGAGCAGTACTTC.